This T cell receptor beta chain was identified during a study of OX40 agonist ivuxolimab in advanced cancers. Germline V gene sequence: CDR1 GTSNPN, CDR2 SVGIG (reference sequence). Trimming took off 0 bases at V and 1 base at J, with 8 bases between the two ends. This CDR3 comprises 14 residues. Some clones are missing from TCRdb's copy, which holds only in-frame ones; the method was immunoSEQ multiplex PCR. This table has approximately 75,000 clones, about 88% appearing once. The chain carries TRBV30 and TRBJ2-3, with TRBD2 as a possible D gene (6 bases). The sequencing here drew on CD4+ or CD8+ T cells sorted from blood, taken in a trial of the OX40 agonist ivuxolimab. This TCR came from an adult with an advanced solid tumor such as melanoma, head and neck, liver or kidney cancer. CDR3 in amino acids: CAWSVPGGTDTQYF. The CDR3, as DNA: TGTGCCTGGAGTGTCCCGGGGGGCACAGATACGCAGTATTTT.